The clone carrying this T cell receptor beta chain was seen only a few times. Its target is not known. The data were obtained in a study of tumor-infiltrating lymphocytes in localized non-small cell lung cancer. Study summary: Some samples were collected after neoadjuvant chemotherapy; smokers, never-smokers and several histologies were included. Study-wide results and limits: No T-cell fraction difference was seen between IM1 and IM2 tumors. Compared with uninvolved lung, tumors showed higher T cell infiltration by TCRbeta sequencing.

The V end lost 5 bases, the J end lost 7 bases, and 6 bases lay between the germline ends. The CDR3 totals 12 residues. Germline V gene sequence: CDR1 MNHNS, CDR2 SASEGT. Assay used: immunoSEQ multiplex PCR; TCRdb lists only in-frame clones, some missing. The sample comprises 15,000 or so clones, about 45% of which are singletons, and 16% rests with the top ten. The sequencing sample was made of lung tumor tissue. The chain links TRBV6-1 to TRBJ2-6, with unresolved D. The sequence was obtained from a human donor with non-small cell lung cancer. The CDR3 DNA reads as TGTGCCAGCAGTTCTCGCGCCAACGTCCTGACTTTC. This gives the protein CASSSRANVLTF.